These T cell receptor beta chains were read from a single sample in a study of TIL therapy for anti-PD-1-resistant metastatic lung cancer. TCRdb's copy holds only in-frame clones and misses some; the assay was immunoSEQ multiplex PCR. The sample consists of 35,000 to 55,000 clones, around 80% of them appearing once. The sample was blood, taken at baseline. These receptors all stem from a man between 65 and 80 years old with non-small cell lung cancer. Each CDR3 is given with its conserved first and last residue. The size of a clone is reported for some rows only, either as once, few or many, or as a class for expanded clones.

clone_size | v_call | cdr3_aa
. | TRBV7-8 | CASSSGTGNPNYGYTF
. | TRBV28 | CASRTSGIRYEQYF
. | TRBV7-9 | CASSLEGATNEKLFF
. | TRBV7-9 | CASSLETGNYGYTF
. | TRBV11-2 | CASSLGWGRAAYNEQFF
. | TRBV6-6 | CASSYSLQTNYGYTF
. | TRBV7-9 | CASSLDLGTGGYEQYF
. | TRBV28 | CASSTGTGQVKLFF
once | TRBV7-9 | CASSLEGTGEKLFF
. | TRBV5-1 | CASSVITDSGANVLTF
once | TRBV27 | CASSFGQGLNTEAFF
. | TRBV7-3 | CASSAGTSGSYNEQFF
. | TRBV15 | CATSRDRADPLGYGYTF
few | TRBV30 | CAWGDEGYEQYF
. | TRBV4-1 | CASSQVWLGSNEQFF
once | TRBV4-2 | CASSQETGNTGELFF
. | TRBV2 | CASRRESSNQPQHF
. | TRBV7-2 | CASSLAGGAEAFF
. | TRBV5-4 | CASSQRRASGSNEQFF
. | TRBV25-1 | CASGDSSYEQYF
. | TRBV7-9 | CASSLPGKGTEAFF
. | TRBV5-1 | CASSPVQGNTEAFF
. | TRBV6-5 | CASSKRDRGDNEQFF
. | TRBV30 | CAWMLGDTQYF
. | TRBV27 | CASSPGQKGLPYEQYF
. | TRBV7-8 | CASSLTGHLSSGNTIYF
. | TRBV15 | CATSRGQGVSTQYF
. | TRBV7-2 | CASSLRASVQGTGTYEQYF
. | TRBV28 | CASSSAGRASPLHF
. | TRBV30 | CASSGGRNEQYF
few | TRBV5-1 | CASRPDQNQPQHF
. | TRBV11-2 | CASSFNSYNEQFF
once | TRBV4-1 | CASSHPGQGPWGYTF
. | TRBV2 | CASRDRNYEQYF
. | TRBV6-1 | CASTDRVSIF
. | TRBV9 | CASSVGRIPGGTDTQYF
many | TRBV2 | CARDEFASGSTYNEQFF
few | TRBV19 | CASSMFSSGPGANVLTF
. | TRBV28 | CASGFRQAAPYNEQFF
. | TRBV7-6 | CASSRSTSGTDTQYF
. | TRBV20-1 | CSAERGTEAFF
. | TRBV28 | CASSSLQGGYTF
. | TRBV29-1 | CSVEWVRAGELFF
. | TRBV19 | CASSIGLAGSHNEQFF
. | TRBV19 | CASSIAGGFTDTQYF
. | TRBV19 | CASRRTGTGNQNIQYF
. | TRBV19 | CASSKDRGGNQPQHF
few | TRBV27 | CASVGHNYGYTF
. | TRBV6-1 | CASRGANTEAFF
. | TRBV6-1 | CASLPGGNQPQHF
. | TRBV10-2 | CASSTGTETQYF
. | TRBV15 | CATSRVGDEQFF
. | TRBV4-2 | CASSRETGLYGYTF
. | TRBV11-2 | CASSPLGTELFF
. | TRBV6-6 | CASSYARETQYF
once | TRBV5-1 | CASSLTLRETEAFF